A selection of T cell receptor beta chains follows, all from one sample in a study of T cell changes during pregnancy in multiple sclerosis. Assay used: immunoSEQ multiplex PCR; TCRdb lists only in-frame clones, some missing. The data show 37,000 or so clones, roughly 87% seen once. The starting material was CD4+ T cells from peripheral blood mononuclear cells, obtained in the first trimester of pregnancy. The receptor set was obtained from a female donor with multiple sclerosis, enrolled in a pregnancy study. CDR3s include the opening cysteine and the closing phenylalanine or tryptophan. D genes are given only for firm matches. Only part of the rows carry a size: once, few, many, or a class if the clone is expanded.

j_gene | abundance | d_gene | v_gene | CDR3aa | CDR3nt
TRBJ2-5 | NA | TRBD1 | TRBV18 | CASSPRGQGGSETQYF | TGTGCCAGCTCACCAAGGGGACAGGGAGGATCAGAGACCCAGTACTTC
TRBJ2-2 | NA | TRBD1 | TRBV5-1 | CASSFQGANTGELFF | TGCGCCAGCAGCTTCCAGGGGGCTAACACCGGGGAGCTGTTTTTT
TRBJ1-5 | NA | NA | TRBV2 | CASNQQGYSNQPQHF | TGTGCCAGCAACCAACAGGGTTATAGCAATCAGCCCCAGCATTTT
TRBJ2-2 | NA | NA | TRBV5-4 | CASSLPRGANTGELFF | TGTGCCAGCAGCTTACCTAGGGGTGCGAACACCGGGGAGCTGTTTTTT
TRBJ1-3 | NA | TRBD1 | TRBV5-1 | CASSLAIGTAGNTIYF | TGCGCCAGCAGCTTGGCCATCGGGACAGCTGGAAACACCATATATTTT
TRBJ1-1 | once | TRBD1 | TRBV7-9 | CASSTRDRNTEAFF | TGTGCCAGCAGCACTCGGGACAGGAACACTGAAGCTTTCTTT
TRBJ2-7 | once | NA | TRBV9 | CASSANRAGSYEQYF | TGTGCCAGCAGCGCGAACAGGGCCGGCTCCTACGAGCAGTACTTC
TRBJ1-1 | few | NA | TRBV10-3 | CAIERQGGTEAFF | TGTGCCATCGAGAGGCAGGGCGGCACTGAAGCTTTCTTT
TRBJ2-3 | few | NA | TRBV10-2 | CASSEFLGGTLQYF | TGCGCCAGCAGTGAGTTCTTGGGCGGGACTCTGCAGTATTTT
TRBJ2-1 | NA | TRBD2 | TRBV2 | CANSGRAVDEQFF | TGTGCCAACAGCGGGAGGGCGGTAGATGAGCAGTTCTTC
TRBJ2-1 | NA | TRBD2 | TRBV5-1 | CASSREAGGPWEQFF | TGCGCCAGCAGCCGGGAGGCGGGAGGGCCGTGGGAGCAGTTCTTC
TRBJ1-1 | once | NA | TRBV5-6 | CASSMDGNTEAFF | TGTGCCAGCAGCATGGACGGGAACACTGAAGCTTTCTTT
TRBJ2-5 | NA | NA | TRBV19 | CASSKGQQETQYF | TGTGCCAGTAGTAAAGGACAGCAAGAGACCCAGTACTTC
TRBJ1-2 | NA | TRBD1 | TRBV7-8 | CASSSDRGQGVSNYGYTF | TGTGCCAGCAGCTCGGACCGGGGACAGGGGGTTTCTAACTATGGCTACACCTTC
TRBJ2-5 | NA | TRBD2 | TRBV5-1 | CASSLEPGGGPRKETQYF | TGCGCCAGCAGCTTGGAGCCTGGCGGGGGGCCGAGAAAAGAGACCCAGTACTTC
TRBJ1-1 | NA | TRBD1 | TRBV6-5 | CASSWTGGNTEAFF | TGTGCCAGCAGTTGGACAGGGGGGAACACTGAAGCTTTCTTT
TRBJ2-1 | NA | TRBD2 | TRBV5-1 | CASTFPGLAGEGNEQFF | TGCGCCAGCACCTTCCCGGGACTAGCGGGAGAGGGCAATGAGCAGTTCTTC
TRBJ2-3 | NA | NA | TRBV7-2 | CASSLRGELPQTDTQYF | TGTGCCAGCAGCTTAAGGGGCGAACTCCCTCAAACAGATACGCAGTATTTT
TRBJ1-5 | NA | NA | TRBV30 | CAWSRQENQPQHF | TGTGCCTGGAGCAGACAGGAAAATCAGCCCCAGCATTTT
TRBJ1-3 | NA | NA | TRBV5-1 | CASSLAPGYTGNTIYF | TGCGCCAGCAGCTTGGCCCCAGGGTACACTGGAAACACCATATATTTT
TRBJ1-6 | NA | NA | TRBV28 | CASTGRETYNSPLHF | TGTGCCAGCACCGGTAGGGAGACTTATAATTCACCCCTCCACTTT
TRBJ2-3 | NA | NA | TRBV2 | CASSGAAGTDTQYF | TGTGCCAGCAGTGGGGCAGCGGGCACAGATACGCAGTATTTT
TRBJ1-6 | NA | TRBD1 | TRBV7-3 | CASSRTGAGNSPLHF | TGTGCCAGCAGCCGGACAGGGGCTGGGAATTCACCCCTCCACTTT
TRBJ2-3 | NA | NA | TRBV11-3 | CASSLGTGFTDTQYF | TGTGCCAGCAGCTTAGGTACGGGTTTCACAGATACGCAGTATTTT
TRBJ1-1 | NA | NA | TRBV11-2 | CASSFSDTYTEAFF | TGTGCCAGCAGCTTTAGTGACACTTACACTGAAGCTTTCTTT
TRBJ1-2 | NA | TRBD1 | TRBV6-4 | CASSPGQGIGYTF | TGTGCCAGCAGTCCGGGACAGGGAATTGGCTACACCTTC
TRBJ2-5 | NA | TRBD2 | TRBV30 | CAWSLAGSTWRETQYF | TGTGCCTGGTCTCTAGCGGGGTCTACCTGGAGGGAGACCCAGTACTTC
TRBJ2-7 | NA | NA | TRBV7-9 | CASSARESYEQYF | TGTGCCAGCAGCGCCCGGGAGTCCTACGAGCAGTACTTC
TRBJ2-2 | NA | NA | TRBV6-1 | CASSELPGYTGELFF | TGTGCCAGCAGCGAGCTCCCAGGGTATACCGGGGAGCTGTTTTTT
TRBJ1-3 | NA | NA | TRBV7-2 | CASSFSGFSGNTIYF | TGTGCCAGCAGCTTCTCAGGGTTCTCTGGAAACACCATATATTTT
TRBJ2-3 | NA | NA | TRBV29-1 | CSVESQGGGGTDTQYF | TGCAGCGTTGAATCACAGGGGGGAGGGGGCACAGATACGCAGTATTTT
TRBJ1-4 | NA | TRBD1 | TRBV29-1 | CSVATWTGATNEKLFF | TGCAGCGTTGCCACCTGGACAGGTGCAACTAATGAAAAACTGTTTTTT
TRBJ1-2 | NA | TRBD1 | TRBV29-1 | CSVSGTDHGYTF | TGCAGCGTTTCCGGGACAGATCATGGCTACACCTTC
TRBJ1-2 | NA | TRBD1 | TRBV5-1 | CASSTGQEERYTF | TGCGCCAGCAGCACCGGACAGGAGGAGCGCTACACCTTC
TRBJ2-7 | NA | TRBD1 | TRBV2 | CASSRQGNIYEQYF | TGTGCCAGCAGTCGACAGGGGAACATCTACGAGCAGTACTTC
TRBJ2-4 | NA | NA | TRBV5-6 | CASRISGAKNIQYF | TGTGCCAGCAGGATTTCGGGGGCCAAAAACATTCAGTACTTC
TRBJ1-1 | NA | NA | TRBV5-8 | CASRFDRTSSEAFF | TGTGCCAGCAGATTCGACAGGACGTCAAGTGAAGCTTTCTTT
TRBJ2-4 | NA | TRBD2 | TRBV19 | CASSTSSGWSVDIQYF | TGTGCCAGTAGTACGTCTAGCGGGTGGTCCGTGGACATTCAGTACTTC
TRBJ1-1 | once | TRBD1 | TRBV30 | CARQGAGTEAFF | TGTGCCCGGCAGGGGGCGGGAACTGAAGCTTTCTTT
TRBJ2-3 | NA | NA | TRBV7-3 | CASRQGTLSTDTQYF | TGTGCCAGCAGGCAAGGGACTCTAAGCACAGATACGCAGTATTTT
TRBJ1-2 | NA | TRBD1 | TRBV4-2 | CASSQPWDRGYGYTF | TGTGCCAGCAGCCAGCCGTGGGACAGGGGGTATGGCTACACCTTC
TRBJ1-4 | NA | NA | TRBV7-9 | CASSLARASNEKLFF | TGTGCCAGCAGCTTAGCCAGGGCCTCTAATGAAAAACTGTTTTTT
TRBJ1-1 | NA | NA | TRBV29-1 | CSVDSPENTEAFF | TGCAGCGTTGATAGCCCCGAGAACACTGAAGCTTTCTTT